This section outlines one TCR beta chain sequence together with its context. Its antigen is still unknown. The data derive from a study of T cells in localized non-small cell lung cancer. Study-level points and caveats: Uninvolved adjacent lung had more T cell clonality than any other tissue, topping tumor. Only one tumor region was sequenced, so heterogeneity remains possible. Adjacent lung held a median roughly 54 of the top 100 tumor clones.

Assay: immunoSEQ multiplex PCR; the TCRdb copy retains only in-frame clones and omits some. The table has around 30,000 clones, over 80% seen once. The length of the CDR3 is 15 residues. CDR1 SGHAT and CDR2 FQNNGV come from the germline V gene. V gave up 1 base and J gave up 2 bases, with 10 bases separating them. The sequenced sample was peripheral blood, obtained before any cancer treatment. The receptor comes from a male donor at least 60 years old with stage I lung adenocarcinoma. The chain carries TRBV11-2 and TRBJ2-3; TRBD2 is a possible D gene (6 bases). This CDR3 reads CASSLGTTYTDTQYF. In nucleotides, the CDR3 is TGTGCCAGCAGCTTAGGGACTACTTACACAGATACGCAGTATTTT.